This T cell receptor (beta chain) was retrieved from a study of technical replicates of blood from a few donors. Measured with immunoSEQ multiplex PCR; TCRdb has only the in-frame clones, and not every one. This table holds some 84,000 clones, about 91% found once. The germline gives CDR1 SGDLS, CDR2 YYNGEE. V lost 6 bases and J 5 bases, leaving 20 bases between the germline ends. The CDR3 loop spans 15 amino acids. The sample taken for sequencing was T cells isolated from PBMCs. The TCR comes from a human donor in good health. The rearrangement joins TRBV9 to TRBJ2-5; TRBD2 might be the D (6 bases). CDR3 loop: CASTLGGGKVETQYF. The CDR3 DNA reads TGTGCCAGCACCCTCGGTGGCGGGAAGGTTGAGACCCAGTACTTC.